The 5 T cell receptor beta chains below were found in one sample sequenced in a study of response to subunit inactivated influenza vaccine. Via MiXCR, TCRdb re-called the RT-PCR reads, giving one row per CDR3 protein. The sample shows 530,000 or so distinct CDR3 sequences, 25% of them seen only once. The sequenced sample was CD4+ T cells sorted from PBMCs, obtained more than 4 days after vaccination. The source of these receptors is a man in his fifties or sixties who received an inactivated influenza vaccine.

The chain recombines TRBV28 with TRBJ1-4, with 8 bases identical to TRBD1. Germline V gene data show CDR1 as MDHEN and CDR2 as SYDVKM. Germline trimming cut 6 bases from V and 0 bases from J; bases unmatched to any gene: 6. CDR3 length equals 16 residues. In nucleotides, the CDR3 is TGTGCCAGCAGACACAGGGGGGTCGCAACTAATGAAAAACTGTTTTTT. Residues: CASRHRGVATNEKLFF.

The chain has TRBV12-3 or TRBV12-4 and TRBJ2-2, with 8 bases that match TRBD2. CDR3 size: 15 residues. The ends lost 6 bases at V and 3 bases at J; junction bases unmatched: 6. CDR3: CASRKAGVDTGELFF. CDR3 DNA: TGTGCCAGCAGGAAAGCGGGGGTGGACACCGGGGAGCTGTTTTTT.

The chain has TRBV7-8 and TRBJ2-6; D uncertain. This CDR3 is built from 15 residues. CDR1 is SGHVS, CDR2 FQNEAQ, per germline. V was shortened by 2 bases and J by 4 bases, with 9 bases between the two germline ends. In DNA form, the CDR3 reads TGTGCCAGCAGCTTAATACCGGCCGGGGCCAACGTCCTGACTTTC. As protein: CASSLIPAGANVLTF.

This clonotype was recorded a few times. V is TRBV7-2 and J is TRBJ2-7; no clear D gene. This CDR3 contains 13 residues. Looked up from germline, CDR1 is SGHTA and CDR2 is FQGNSA. Trimming shortened V by 5 bases and J by 7 bases, and 15 bases separated the two germline ends. CDR3 DNA sequence: TGTGCCAGCAGCCCCCGGACCTTTGGAGAGCAGTACTTC. Its protein product is CASSPRTFGEQYF.

This clonotype has at least ten counts. V and J are TRBV29-1 and TRBJ2-7, with a weak D call TRBD1 (6 bases). Trimming removed 7 bases at V and 4 bases at J, with 14 bases between. This CDR3 comprises 12 residues. CDR1 SQVTM and CDR2 ANQGSEA come from the germline V gene. DNA of the CDR3: TGCAGCGCCTCCCGGGACATATACGAGCAGTACTTC. This gives the protein CSASRDIYEQYF.